The 12 T cell receptor beta chains below all came from one sample that was sequenced in a study of cytomegalovirus exposure and HLA in healthy donors. 13 Jbeta primers and 60 Vbeta primers were used for the PCR. TCRdb keeps only in-frame clones here, not all; method: immunoSEQ multiplex PCR. The sample yields 45,000 to 65,000 clones, about 84% seen once. Sequenced input: PBMCs. These receptors were collected from a man aged 25 to 45 in good health and CMV-seronegative.

V gene TRBV29-1 combines with J gene TRBJ1-2; 7 bases are a match to TRBD1. The CDR3 has 17 residues. The V segment lost 4 bases and the J segment 0 bases; nucleotides outside the gene matches: 14. Germline V CDR1 and CDR2: SQVTM, ANQGSEA. CDR3 residues: CSVGGWDRRKANYGYTF. The DNA of the CDR3 is TGCAGCGTTGGGGGGTGGGACAGAAGAAAAGCTAACTATGGCTACACCTTC.

The chain employs TRBV19 and TRBJ2-1, with 10 bases matching TRBD1. V dropped 5 bases and J dropped 7; count of bases not matched to a gene: 5. The CDR3 loop spans 14 amino acids. Germline CDR1 reads LNHDA; CDR2 reads SQIVND (reference sequence). The CDR3, as DNA: TGTGCCAGTAGTTTGACAGGGGGCCGAAATGAGCAGTTCTTC. Its translation is CASSLTGGRNEQFF.

The chain employs TRBV28 and TRBJ2-3; D is possibly TRBD2 (7 bases). The CDR3 length is 16 residues. V was pared by 6 bases and J by 2 bases, with 18 bases between. The V gene's germline CDR1 is MDHEN and CDR2 SYDVKM. CDR3 amino acids: CASRPGGGADTDTQYF. DNA of the CDR3: TGTGCCAGCAGACCGGGGGGCGGGGCTGACACAGATACGCAGTATTTT.

The genes are TRBV4-2 and TRBJ2-1; 7 positions agree with TRBD2. CDR1 and CDR2 from the germline V gene are LGHNA and YNFKEQ. The ends lost 0 bases at V and 2 bases at J; junction bases unmatched: 1. The CDR3 has 15 amino acids. The CDR3 DNA reads TGTGCCAGCAGCCAAGATCGGGGGGCCTACAATGAGCAGTTCTTC. This encodes CASSQDRGAYNEQFF.

The rearrangement joins TRBV4-1 to TRBJ1-1, with D perhaps matching TRBD1 (5 bases). Germline V gives CDR1 MGHRA, CDR2 YSYEKL. The CDR3 covers 15 residues. Trimming left V 0 bases short and J 0 bases short, with 8 bases between. The CDR3 is CASSQDAGMNTEAFF. The CDR3 coding sequence is TGCGCCAGCAGCCAAGACGCAGGGATGAACACTGAAGCTTTCTTT.

This sequence joins TRBV7-2 and TRBJ2-1; 14 nucleotides line up with TRBD2. J was trimmed by 8 bases and V by 1 base; bases with no gene match: 4. Germline CDR1 SGHTA, CDR2 FQGNSA. This CDR3 is 16 amino acids long. In DNA form, the CDR3 reads TGTGCCAGCAGCTTAGGGACTAGCGGGGGGCTAGATGAGCAGTTCTTC. Its translation is CASSLGTSGGLDEQFF.

About this clone itself: Other DNA variants within this sample encode the same CDR3. In DNA form, the CDR3 reads TGTGCCAGCAGCCAACAGGGGTCCACAGATACGCAGTATTTT. Translated: CASSQQGSTDTQYF. This chain uses TRBV5-4 with TRBJ2-3; 7 bases are a match to TRBD1. Germline CDR1 is SGHNT and CDR2 is YYREEE (reference sequence). Germline trimming cut 4 bases from V and 2 bases from J; bases unmatched to any gene: 4. The CDR3 spans 14 residues.

The chain carries TRBV29-1 and TRBJ2-6; 9 bases are a match to TRBD1. The J segment lost 4 bases and the V segment lost 4 bases, leaving 5 bases of the junction unmatched. This CDR3 has 15 amino acids. Germline V CDR1 and CDR2: SQVTM, ANQGSEA. Here the CDR3 DNA reads TGCAGCGTTGGGGGGACAGGGCTCGGGGCCAACGTCCTGACTTTC. This sequence encodes CSVGGTGLGANVLTF.

The chain couples TRBV19 to TRBJ1-1, with D possibly matching TRBD1 (5 bases). The CDR3 runs to 14 residues. Trimming shortened V by 10 bases and J by 5 bases, and 20 bases separated the two germline ends. Germline CDR1 reads LNHDA; CDR2 reads SQIVND (reference sequence). The CDR3 sequence: CATMRQGGRTEAFF. The CDR3 nucleotides read TGTGCCACTATGCGCCAGGGTGGGCGGACTGAAGCTTTCTTT.

This chain uses TRBV10-1 with TRBJ2-2, with TRBD2 matching 8 bases. V was clipped by 6 bases and J by 6 bases; unmatched bases: 6. The CDR3 totals 14 residues. CDR1 is WNHNN and CDR2 is SYGVQD in the germline V gene (reference sequence). CDR3 bases: TGCGCCAGCAGGTCCGGGACTAGTTCCGGGGAGCTGTTTTTT. Residues: CASRSGTSSGELFF.

J is TRBJ2-7 and V is TRBV5-1; 8 bases align to TRBD1. This CDR3 region has 15 residues. J lost 0 bases, V lost 3 bases, and 5 bases had no gene match. Germline-derived CDR1 and CDR2 are SGHRS and YFSETQ. The chain's CDR3 is CASSSGGQGSYEQYF. The CDR3 nucleotides read TGCGCCAGCAGCTCCGGAGGACAGGGCTCCTACGAGCAGTACTTC.

With regard to this clone: Its ends do not fully match the called genes, so a read error is possible. This sample also contains other DNA sequences that code for the same CDR3. CDR3 sequence (DNA): TGTGCTAGCAGCTTGGACAGCACCGGGGAGCTGTTTTTT. This gives the protein CASSLDSTGELFF. This chain uses TRBV7-7 with TRBJ2-2, with D tentatively TRBD1 (6 bases). Germline assignment: CDR1 SSHAT and CDR2 FNYEAQ (reference sequence). This CDR3 comprises 13 residues.